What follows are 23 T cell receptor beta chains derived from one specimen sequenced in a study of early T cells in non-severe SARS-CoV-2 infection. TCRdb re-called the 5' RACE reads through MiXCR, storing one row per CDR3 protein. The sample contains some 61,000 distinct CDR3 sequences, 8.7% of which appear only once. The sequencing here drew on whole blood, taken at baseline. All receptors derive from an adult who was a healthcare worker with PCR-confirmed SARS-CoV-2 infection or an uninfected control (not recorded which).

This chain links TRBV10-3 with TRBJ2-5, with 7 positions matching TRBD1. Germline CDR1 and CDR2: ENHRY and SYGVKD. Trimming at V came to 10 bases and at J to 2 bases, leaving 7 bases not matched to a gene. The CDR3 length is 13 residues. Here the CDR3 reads CATGQAIQETQYF. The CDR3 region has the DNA TGTGCCACCGGACAGGCGATACAAGAGACCCAGTACTTC.

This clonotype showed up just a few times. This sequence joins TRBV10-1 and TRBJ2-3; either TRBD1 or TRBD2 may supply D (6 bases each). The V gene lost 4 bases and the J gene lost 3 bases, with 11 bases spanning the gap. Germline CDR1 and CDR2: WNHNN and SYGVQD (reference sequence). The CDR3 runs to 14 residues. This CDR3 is CASSGGGGTDTQYF. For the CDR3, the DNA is TGCGCCAGCAGTGGAGGAGGGGGTACAGATACGCAGTATTTT.

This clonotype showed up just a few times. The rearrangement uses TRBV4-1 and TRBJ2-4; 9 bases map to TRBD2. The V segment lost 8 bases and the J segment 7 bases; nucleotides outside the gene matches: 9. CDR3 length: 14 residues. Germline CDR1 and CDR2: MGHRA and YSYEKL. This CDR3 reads CASGNSGRMNIQYF. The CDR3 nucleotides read TGCGCCAGCGGTAATAGCGGGAGAATGAACATTCAGTACTTC.

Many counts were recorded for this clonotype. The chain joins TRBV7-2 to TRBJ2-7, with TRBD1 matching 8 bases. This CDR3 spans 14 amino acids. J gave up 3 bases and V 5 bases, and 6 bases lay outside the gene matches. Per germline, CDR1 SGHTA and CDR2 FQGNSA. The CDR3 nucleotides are TGTGCCAGCAGCCCAGGGGGGACAGGCTACGAGCAGTACTTC. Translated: CASSPGGTGYEQYF. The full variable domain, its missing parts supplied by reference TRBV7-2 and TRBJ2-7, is GAGVSQSPSNKVTEKGKDVELRCDPISGHTALYWYRQSLGQGLEFLIYFQGNSAPDKSGLPSDRFSAERTGGSVSTLTIQRTQQEDSAVYLCASSPGGTGYEQYFGPGTRLTVT.

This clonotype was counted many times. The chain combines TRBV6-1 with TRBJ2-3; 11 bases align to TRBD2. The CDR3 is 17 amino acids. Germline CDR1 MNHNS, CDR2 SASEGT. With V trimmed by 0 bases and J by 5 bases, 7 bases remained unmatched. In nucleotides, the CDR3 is TGTGCCAGCAGTGAAGCATCCGCTAGCGGGGGGTTAGATACGCAGTATTTT. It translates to CASSEASASGGLDTQYF.

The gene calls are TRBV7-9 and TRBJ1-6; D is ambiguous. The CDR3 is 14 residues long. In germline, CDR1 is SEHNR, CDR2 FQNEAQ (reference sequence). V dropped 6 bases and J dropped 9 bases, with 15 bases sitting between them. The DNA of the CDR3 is TGTGCCAGCAGGTCCACTAATAACGGTTCACCCCTCCACTTT. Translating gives CASRSTNNGSPLHF.

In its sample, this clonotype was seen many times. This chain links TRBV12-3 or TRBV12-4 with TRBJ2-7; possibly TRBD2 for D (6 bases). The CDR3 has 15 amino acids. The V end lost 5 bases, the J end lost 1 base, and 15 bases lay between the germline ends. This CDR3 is CASSQSLAGSYEQYF. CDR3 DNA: TGTGCCAGCAGTCAATCCTTGGCGGGGTCCTACGAGCAGTACTTC.

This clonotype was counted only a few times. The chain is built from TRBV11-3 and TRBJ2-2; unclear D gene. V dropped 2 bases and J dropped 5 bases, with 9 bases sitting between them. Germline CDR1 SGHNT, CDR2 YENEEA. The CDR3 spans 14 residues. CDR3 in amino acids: CASSLLDGTGELFF. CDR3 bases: TGTGCCAGCAGCTTACTGGACGGAACCGGGGAGCTGTTTTTT.

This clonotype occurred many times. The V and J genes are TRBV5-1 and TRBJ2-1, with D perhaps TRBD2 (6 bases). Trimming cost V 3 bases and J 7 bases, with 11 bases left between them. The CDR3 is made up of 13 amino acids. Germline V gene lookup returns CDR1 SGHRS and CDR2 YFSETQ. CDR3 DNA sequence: TGCGCCAGCAGCTCCCCCGGAGGGAATGAGCAGTTCTTC. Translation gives CASSSPGGNEQFF.

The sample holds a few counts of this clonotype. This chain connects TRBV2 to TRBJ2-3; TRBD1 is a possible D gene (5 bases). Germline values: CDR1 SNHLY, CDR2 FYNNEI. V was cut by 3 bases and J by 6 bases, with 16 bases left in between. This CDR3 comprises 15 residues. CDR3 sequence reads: CASSEGAGFLDTQYF. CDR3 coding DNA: TGTGCCAGCAGTGAGGGCGCAGGGTTTTTGGATACGCAGTATTTT.

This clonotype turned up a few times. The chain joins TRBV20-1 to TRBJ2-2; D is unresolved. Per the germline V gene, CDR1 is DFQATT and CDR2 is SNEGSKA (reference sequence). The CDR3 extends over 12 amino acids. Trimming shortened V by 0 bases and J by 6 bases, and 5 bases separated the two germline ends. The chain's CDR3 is CSARDPAGELFF. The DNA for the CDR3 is TGCAGTGCTAGAGATCCGGCCGGGGAGCTGTTTTTT.

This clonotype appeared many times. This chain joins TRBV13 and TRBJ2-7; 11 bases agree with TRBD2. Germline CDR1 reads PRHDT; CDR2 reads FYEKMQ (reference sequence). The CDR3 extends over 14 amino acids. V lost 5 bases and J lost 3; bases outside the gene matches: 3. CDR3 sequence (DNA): TGTGCCAGCAGCCAGACTAGCGGGATCTACGAGCAGTACTTC. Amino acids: CASSQTSGIYEQYF. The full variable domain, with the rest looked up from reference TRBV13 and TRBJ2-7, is AAGVIQSPRHLIKEKRETATLKCYPIPRHDTVYWYQQGPGQDPQFLISFYEKMQSDKGSIPDRFSAQQFSDYHSELNMSSLELGDSALYFCASSQTSGIYEQYFGPGTRLTVT.

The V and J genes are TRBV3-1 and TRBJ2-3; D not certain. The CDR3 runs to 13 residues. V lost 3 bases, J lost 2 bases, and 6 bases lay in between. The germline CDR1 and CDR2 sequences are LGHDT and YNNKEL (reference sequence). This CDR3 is CASSHWNTDTQYF. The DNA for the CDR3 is TGTGCCAGCAGCCACTGGAACACAGATACGCAGTATTTT.

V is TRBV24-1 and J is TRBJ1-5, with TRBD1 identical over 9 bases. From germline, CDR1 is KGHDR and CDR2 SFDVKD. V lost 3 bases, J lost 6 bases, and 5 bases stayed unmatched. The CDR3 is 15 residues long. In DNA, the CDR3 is TGTGCCACCAGTGATGGGACAGGGATCAGTCAGCCCCAGCATTTT. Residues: CATSDGTGISQPQHF.

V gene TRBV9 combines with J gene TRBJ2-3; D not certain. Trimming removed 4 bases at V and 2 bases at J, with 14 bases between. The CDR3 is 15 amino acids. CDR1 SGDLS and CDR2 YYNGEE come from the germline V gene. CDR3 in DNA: TGTGCCAGCAGCCCCCAACCCAAGGCCACAGATACGCAGTATTTT. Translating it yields CASSPQPKATDTQYF.

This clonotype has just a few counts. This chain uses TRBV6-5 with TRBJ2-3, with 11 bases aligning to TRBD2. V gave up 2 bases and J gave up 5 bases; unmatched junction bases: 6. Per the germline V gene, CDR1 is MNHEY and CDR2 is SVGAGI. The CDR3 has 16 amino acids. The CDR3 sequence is CASSYETSGVIDTQYF. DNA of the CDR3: TGTGCCAGCAGTTACGAGACTAGCGGGGTAATAGATACGCAGTATTTT.

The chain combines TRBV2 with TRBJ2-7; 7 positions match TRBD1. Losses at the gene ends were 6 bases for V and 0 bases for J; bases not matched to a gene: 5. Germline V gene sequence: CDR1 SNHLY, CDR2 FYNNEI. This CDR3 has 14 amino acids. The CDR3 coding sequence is TGTGCCAGCAGCCTAGGGGGCTTCTCCTACGAGCAGTACTTC. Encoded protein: CASSLGGFSYEQYF.

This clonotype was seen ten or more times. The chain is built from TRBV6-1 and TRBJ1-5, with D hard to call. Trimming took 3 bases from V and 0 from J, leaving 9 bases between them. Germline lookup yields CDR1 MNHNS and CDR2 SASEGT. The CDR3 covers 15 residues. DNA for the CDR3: TGTGCCAGCAGTGAGGCGGTTTATAGCAATCAGCCCCAGCATTTT. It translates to CASSEAVYSNQPQHF.

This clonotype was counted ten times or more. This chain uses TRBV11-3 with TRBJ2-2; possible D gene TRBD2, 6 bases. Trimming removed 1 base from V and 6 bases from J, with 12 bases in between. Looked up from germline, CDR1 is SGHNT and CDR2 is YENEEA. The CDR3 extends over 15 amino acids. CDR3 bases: TGTGCCAGCAGCTTAGGGCGTACGGGAGCCGGGGAGCTGTTTTTT. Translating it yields CASSLGRTGAGELFF.

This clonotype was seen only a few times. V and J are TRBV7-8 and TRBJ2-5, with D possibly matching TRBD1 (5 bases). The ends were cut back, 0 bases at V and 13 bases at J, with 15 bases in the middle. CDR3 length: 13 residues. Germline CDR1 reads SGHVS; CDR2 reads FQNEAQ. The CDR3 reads CASSLAQKGPRYF. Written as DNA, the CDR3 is TGTGCCAGCAGCTTAGCGCAAAAGGGGCCCCGGTACTTC. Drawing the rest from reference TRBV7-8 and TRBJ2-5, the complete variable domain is GAGVSQSPRYKVAKRGQDVALRCDPISGHVSLFWYQQALGQGPEFLTYFQNEAQLDKSGLPSDRFFAERPEGSVSTLKIQRTQQEDSAVYLCASSLAQKGPRYFGPGTRLLVL.

This CDR3 is CASSFQLAGGYEQYF. The CDR3 DNA sequence: TGTGCCAGCAGCTTCCAATTAGCGGGAGGGTACGAGCAGTACTTC. The gene calls are TRBV11-2 and TRBJ2-7, with 11 bases that match TRBD2. The CDR3 has 15 residues. After removal of 3 bases from V and 4 bases from J, the junction contained 5 bases not matched to a gene. The germline gives CDR1 SGHAT, CDR2 FQNNGV.

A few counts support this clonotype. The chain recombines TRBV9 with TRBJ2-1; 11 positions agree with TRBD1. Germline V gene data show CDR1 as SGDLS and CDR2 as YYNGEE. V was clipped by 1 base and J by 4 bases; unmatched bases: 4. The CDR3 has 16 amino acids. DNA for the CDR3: TGTGCCAGCAGCGTATCCGGGACAGGGGGTTACAATGAGCAGTTCTTC. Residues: CASSVSGTGGYNEQFF.

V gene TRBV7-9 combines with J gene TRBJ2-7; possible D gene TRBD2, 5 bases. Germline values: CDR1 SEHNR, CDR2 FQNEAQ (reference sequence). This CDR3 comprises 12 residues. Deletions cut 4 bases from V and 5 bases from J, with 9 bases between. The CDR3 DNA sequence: TGTGCCAGCAGCTACCGGACTGACGAGCAGTACTTC. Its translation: CASSYRTDEQYF.